The TCR beta chain described here comes from a study of blood T cell repertoires in COVID-19 (dated by TCRdb to the early 2020s). As for the study more broadly: Collaborator samples came from the United States, Italy and Spain and covered acute and convalescent phases of COVID-19. The dataset comprised deeply sampled blood TCRbeta repertoires from subjects exposed to, actively infected with, or recovered from COVID-19. The material from the prospective study consisted of cDNA or gDNA derived from T cells, B-cell-depleted T cells, or PBMCs. The repertoires were made available in a free public database intended to serve as a resource for research on the immune response to SARS-CoV-2. Samples came from the ongoing ImmuneRACE study (first 160 participants) plus 1,254 subjects from 6 global collaborators. Sample metadata almost always included a de-identified subject ID, COVID-19 status, age in years and sex. Where HLA class I and class II types were available, the types were taken from metadata supplied by the sample provider, not from assay-based typing. The research as a whole found: How much clinical and demographic metadata was included differed by source and by participant, and the metadata was provided uncurated.

Each collaborating institution followed its own protocols to collect whole blood in K2EDTA tubes. For TCRbeta analysis, collaborators shipped samples as frozen whole blood, isolated PBMCs, or DNA extracted from either of those sample types. Remarks on this clone: The clone's antigen remains unknown. Base qualities are missing; no much larger clone stands one base away.

Its CDR3 holds 14 amino acids, cysteine through phenylalanine. This entry keeps only the CDR3 DNA: 42 bases, framed from base 1. Relative to germline, V is missing 6 bases and J is missing 6 bases, with 6 bases of the junction outside any gene match. CDR1 and CDR2 (MNHEY, SVGAGI) derive from the germline V gene. TCRbeta CDR3 regions were amplified from genomic DNA by means of the immunoSEQ Assay, a bias-controlled multiplex PCR. The paper's processing steps were these. Within the assay, amplification of reference gene primers was used to estimate how many nucleated cells each sample contained. Sequence reads were collapsed and filtered to measure the absolute abundance of every unique TCRbeta CDR3 rearrangement. For each sample, productive Simpson clonality was calculated by taking the square root of Simpson's diversity index across productive rearrangements. TCRdb retrieved this table from immuneACCESS and kept in-frame rearrangements only. Not all clones are present; in checked studies, unresolved V genes account for under half, and no reason is known for the remainder. From that table come the V and J calls and clone size; the DNA was used to work out D and trimming. This sample has about 70,000 clones in its table, and roughly 91% of those were observed once. 1.3% to 1.5% of the sample belongs to the ten largest clones.

The sample comprised peripheral blood. The chain is encoded by TRBV6-5 joined to TRBJ1-5; 9 of the junction bases match TRBD1. The sequence was collected from a human donor in a cohort sampled during active COVID-19. The DNA is as follows: TGTGCCAGCAGGCGACAGGGGGAAGGTCAGCCCCAGCATTTT. Its translation is CASRRQGEGQPQHF.